This T cell receptor (beta chain) was identified in a study of long-term antiretroviral therapy in people with HIV. Germline V lookup: CDR1 SGHRS, CDR2 YFSETQ. The V and J ends lost 4 bases and 6 bases, in that order; junction bases with no gene match: 2. The CDR3 consists of 13 residues. Survey level was the resolution at which the v3.0 immunoSEQ assay ran. Libraries were prepared by immunoSEQ multiplex PCR; TCRdb keeps only in-frame clonotypes and omits some of them. Here the sample spans roughly 29,000 clones, about 85% being singletons. This chain joins TRBV5-1 and TRBJ2-2; 8 bases agree with TRBD1. This TCR derives from a man aged 35-49 years with HIV. Material: unsorted PBMCs, obtained 3 years after starting antiretroviral therapy. The CDR3 is CASSVTGAGELFF. Here the CDR3 DNA reads TGCGCCAGCAGCGTGACAGGGGCCGGGGAGCTGTTTTTT.